These 30 T cell receptor beta chains originate from one sample sequenced in a study of T cell repertoires in cytomegalovirus infection. TCRdb called the reads again in MiXCR, with one record for every CDR3 protein. The sample has roughly 130,000 distinct CDR3 sequences, 8% to 9% seen once. The sequencing input was PBMCs. These receptor sequences come from a human donor in good health (CMV status not recorded). Some clones in this sample may be carry-over from other donors' samples.

The chain has TRBV20-1 and TRBJ1-1; D unclear. Looked up from germline, CDR1 is DFQATT and CDR2 is SNEGSKA (reference sequence). V lost 2 bases and J lost 3, with 7 bases in between. This CDR3 comprises 12 residues. In DNA form, the CDR3 reads TGCAGTGCTAGACAGGTGCACACTGAAGCTTTCTTT. It is translated as CSARQVHTEAFF.

This clonotype came up many times. V and J are TRBV20-1 and TRBJ1-2, with D possibly TRBD1 on 5 matching bases. Germline assignment: CDR1 DFQATT and CDR2 SNEGSKA (reference sequence). The CDR3 totals 13 residues. V dropped 2 bases and J dropped 3 bases, with 10 bases sitting between them. CDR3: CSARKGPDYGYTF. The CDR3 DNA reads as TGCAGTGCTAGAAAGGGACCGGACTATGGCTACACCTTC.

This clonotype showed up many times. The chain recombines TRBV25-1 with TRBJ2-1; 13 bases are shared with TRBD2. This CDR3 spans 20 amino acids. The V segment lost 1 base and the J segment 4 bases; nucleotides outside the gene matches: 13. Looked up from germline, CDR1 is MGHDK and CDR2 is SYGVNS. The CDR3 nucleotides are TGTGCCAGCAGTGAATCTCTGACTAGCGGGGGGCGACAAACGTACAATGAGCAGTTCTTC. It is translated as CASSESLTSGGRQTYNEQFF.

This clonotype was detected many times. The chain carries TRBV2 and TRBJ2-7, with D possibly being TRBD2 (5 bases). CDR3 length: 11 residues. The V gene lost 11 bases and the J gene lost 3 bases, with 11 bases spanning the gap. From germline, CDR1 is SNHLY and CDR2 FYNNEI. The chain's CDR3 is CASSRDYEQYF. The CDR3 coding sequence is TGTGCCTCTTCCCGGGACTACGAGCAGTACTTC.

This clonotype has ten or more counts. This rearrangement joins TRBV7-8 to TRBJ1-5; D gene uncertain. The germline gives CDR1 SGHVS, CDR2 FQNEAQ. V was clipped by 7 bases and J by 1 base, with 14 bases between them. The CDR3 is 15 residues long. CDR3 region: CASTQNQRSNQPQHF. CDR3 coding DNA: TGTGCCAGCACGCAGAATCAGCGAAGCAATCAGCCCCAGCATTTT.

This clonotype was seen ten or more times. The V and J genes are TRBV20-1 and TRBJ1-1; D gene unclear. Germline CDR1 is DFQATT and CDR2 is SNEGSKA (reference sequence). V lost 0 bases and J lost 4, with 15 bases in between. The CDR3 runs 15 residues. CDR3 sequence reads: CSARELGWISTEAFF. The CDR3 bases are TGCAGTGCTAGAGAACTAGGGTGGATAAGCACTGAAGCTTTCTTT.

This clonotype appeared many times. This sequence joins TRBV28 and TRBJ1-6, with D unresolved. The CDR3 totals 14 residues. CDR1 is MDHEN, CDR2 SYDVKM, per germline. Trimming cost V 3 bases and J 5 bases, with 8 bases left between them. This CDR3 is CASSFGLDNSPLHF. The DNA of the CDR3 is TGTGCCAGCAGTTTCGGCTTAGATAATTCACCCCTCCACTTT.

J is TRBJ2-7 and V is TRBV20-1; 9 nucleotides match TRBD1. Trimming cost V 5 bases and J 7 bases; bases outside gene matches: 6. The germline V gene has CDR1 DFQATT and CDR2 SNEGSKA (reference sequence). This CDR3 comprises 12 residues. The CDR3 region is CSADRGTREQYF. The CDR3 nucleotides read TGCAGTGCTGACAGGGGGACGAGAGAGCAGTACTTC.

The V call is TRBV3-1, the J call TRBJ2-7; a weak D match, TRBD2 (5 bases). Trimming cost V 3 bases and J 3 bases, with 9 bases left between them. Germline V lookup: CDR1 LGHDT, CDR2 YNNKEL (reference sequence). The CDR3 runs to 13 residues. CDR3 protein: CASSHARDYEQYF. In DNA form, the CDR3 reads TGTGCCAGCAGCCATGCACGGGACTACGAGCAGTACTTC.

This clonotype occurred many times. The genes are TRBV20-1 and TRBJ2-3, with D unclear. The length of the CDR3 is 15 residues. CDR1 is DFQATT and CDR2 is SNEGSKA in the germline V gene (reference sequence). Trimming left V 0 bases short and J 0 bases short, with 10 bases between. The CDR3 reads CSARDLGTSTDTQYF. The CDR3 region has the DNA TGCAGTGCTAGAGATCTAGGTACTAGCACAGATACGCAGTATTTT.

This clonotype was found many times. The chain uses TRBV2 and TRBJ2-6; D not certain. CDR1 and CDR2 from the germline V gene are SNHLY and FYNNEI. Trimming removed 4 bases from V and 0 bases from J, with 7 bases in between. This CDR3 has 15 residues. The chain's CDR3 is CASSGGNSGANVLTF. CDR3 coding DNA: TGTGCCAGCAGTGGCGGAAACTCTGGGGCCAACGTCCTGACTTTC.

The chain combines TRBV12-3 or TRBV12-4 with TRBJ1-1; no clear D gene. The CDR3 totals 15 residues. V dropped 4 bases and J dropped 3 bases, with 15 bases sitting between them. CDR3 bases: TGTGCCAGCAGTTCCCCCCCCAAAGGACACACTGAAGCTTTCTTT. It translates to CASSSPPKGHTEAFF.

In this sample, this clonotype turned up a few times. V gene TRBV5-3 combines with J gene TRBJ1-2; 7 bases are shared with TRBD1. TRBV5-3 is noted as an ORF with a role that remains uncertain. The CDR3 is 13 residues long. Trimming at V came to 8 bases and at J to 2 bases, leaving 6 bases not matched to a gene. The CDR3 is CASSQTGNYGYTF. DNA for the CDR3: TGTGCCAGCAGTCAGACAGGGAACTATGGCTACACCTTC.

This clonotype was detected many times. The rearrangement joins TRBV5-5 to TRBJ1-1, with 10 bases lining up with TRBD1. Germline assignment: CDR1 SGHKS and CDR2 YYEKEE (reference sequence). The CDR3 spans 14 residues. The V and J ends lost 4 bases and 5 bases, in that order; junction bases with no gene match: 5. The CDR3 region is CASSRQGAGTEAFF. The DNA of the CDR3 is TGTGCCAGCAGCCGACAGGGGGCTGGAACTGAAGCTTTCTTT.

This clonotype showed up many times. The chain carries TRBV5-1 and TRBJ1-1; TRBD1 is a possible D gene (5 bases). Germline V gives CDR1 SGHRS, CDR2 YFSETQ. V gave up 0 bases and J gave up 1 base, with 10 bases separating them. CDR3 length: 15 residues. The CDR3 spells CASSLVSGQNTEAFF. In DNA, the CDR3 is TGCGCCAGCAGCTTGGTCTCAGGGCAGAACACTGAAGCTTTCTTT. Drawing the rest from reference TRBV5-1 and TRBJ1-1, the complete variable domain is KAGVTQTPRYLIKTRGQQVTLSCSPISGHRSVSWYQQTPGQGLQFLFEYFSETQRNKGNFPGRFSGRQFSNSRSEMNVSTLELGDSALYLCASSLVSGQNTEAFFGQGTRLTVV.

CDR3 sequence (DNA): TGTGCCACCAGCATCCGGGACAGGTTAATATCGGACACTGAAGCTTTCTTT. Protein sequence: CATSIRDRLISDTEAFF. This chain connects TRBV15 to TRBJ1-1; TRBD1 agrees at 8 bases. Germline V gene lookup returns CDR1 LNHNV and CDR2 YYDKDF (reference sequence). This CDR3 has 17 amino acids. V lost 4 bases to trimming and J lost 3 bases; unmatched junction nucleotides: 13.

V and J are TRBV19 and TRBJ2-1; TRBD1 agrees at 8 bases. There are 19 residues in the CDR3. Germline CDR1 LNHDA, CDR2 SQIVND (reference sequence). Trimming took 6 bases from V and 9 from J; bases not matched to a gene: 25. CDR3 residues: CASSSTGGRRQGIIFEQFF. The DNA of the CDR3 is TGTGCCAGTAGCAGTACCGGGGGACGGAGACAGGGGATTATCTTTGAGCAGTTCTTC.

This clonotype showed up many times. V usage is TRBV28 and J usage is TRBJ2-7; 9 positions agree with TRBD1. The J segment lost 3 bases and the V segment lost 10 bases, leaving 7 bases of the junction unmatched. Germline lookup yields CDR1 MDHEN and CDR2 SYDVKM. This CDR3 comprises 13 residues. CDR3 loop: CATRDRVIYEQYF. CDR3 bases: TGTGCCACACGGGACAGGGTCATCTACGAGCAGTACTTC.

This clonotype was detected only a few times. This rearrangement joins TRBV29-1 to TRBJ2-3, with 8 bases aligning to TRBD1. With 6 bases clipped from V and 4 bases from J, the junction kept 9 bases outside the gene matches. The V gene's germline CDR1 is SQVTM and CDR2 ANQGSEA. This CDR3 spans 14 amino acids. The CDR3 spells CSVDRAARPDTQYF. The CDR3 region has the DNA TGCAGCGTGGACAGGGCTGCGAGGCCAGATACGCAGTATTTT.

In this sample, this clonotype turned up many times. The chain carries TRBV11-2 and TRBJ2-7; the D gene could be TRBD1 or TRBD2 (5 bases each). CDR3 length equals 16 residues. The V end lost 7 bases, the J end lost 4 bases, and 23 bases lay between the germline ends. From germline, CDR1 is SGHAT and CDR2 FQNNGV. CDR3 residues: CASNPLPSREVYEQYF. The CDR3 region has the DNA TGTGCCAGCAACCCTCTGCCTAGCAGGGAAGTGTACGAGCAGTACTTC.

This clonotype was seen repeatedly, ten times or more. The chain uses TRBV12-3 or TRBV12-4 and TRBJ1-1; D remains ambiguous. Deletions cut 4 bases from V and 10 bases from J, with 19 bases between. This CDR3 contains 14 residues. CDR3 in amino acids: CASSSPRRRARAFF. The CDR3 DNA reads TGTGCCAGCAGTTCCCCGCGACGAAGGGCGCGAGCTTTCTTT.

This clonotype was seen at least ten times. This rearrangement joins TRBV7-9 to TRBJ1-1; maybe TRBD1 (6 bases). Between the trimmed V and J ends, which lost 6 bases and 5 bases, there was a span of 10 bases. The CDR3 runs 12 residues. CDR1 and CDR2 (germline): SEHNR, FQNEAQ (reference sequence). As DNA, the CDR3 is TGTGCCAGCAGACTCGGGACAACTGAAGCTTTCTTT. Encoded protein: CASRLGTTEAFF. Using reference TRBV7-9 and TRBJ1-1 for the parts outside the CDR3, the full variable domain is DTGVSQNPRHKITKRGQNVTFRCDPISEHNRLYWYRQTLGQGPEFLTYFQNEAQLEKSRLLSDRFSAERPKGSFSTLEIQRTEQGDSAMYLCASRLGTTEAFFGQGTRLTVV.

This clonotype was recorded many times. This chain connects TRBV7-2 to TRBJ1-1; D gene ambiguous. V was shortened by 0 bases and J by 0 bases, with 8 bases between the two germline ends. The V gene's germline CDR1 is SGHTA and CDR2 FQGNSA. The CDR3 runs to 15 residues. The CDR3 DNA reads TGTGCCAGCAGCTTAGCGGGAGGGATGAACACTGAAGCTTTCTTT. It encodes CASSLAGGMNTEAFF.

This clonotype came up many times. This chain connects TRBV28 to TRBJ1-4, with D possibly being TRBD1 (5 bases). CDR3 size: 16 residues. Germline lookup yields CDR1 MDHEN and CDR2 SYDVKM. V lost 1 base to trimming and J lost 8 bases, with 17 bases between them. In nucleotides, the CDR3 is TGTGCCAGCAGTTTATTAGGTCGGCAGGGAGGAGAAAAACTGTTTTTT. Its protein is CASSLLGRQGGEKLFF.

This clonotype was recorded many times. This rearrangement joins TRBV7-9 to TRBJ2-7; TRBD1 aligns across 7 bases. This CDR3 spans 14 amino acids. Germline lookup yields CDR1 SEHNR and CDR2 FQNEAQ (reference sequence). V lost 1 base and J lost 3; bases outside the gene matches: 3. The CDR3: CASSLVTGIYEQYF. In DNA form, the CDR3 reads TGTGCCAGCAGCTTAGTGACAGGGATCTACGAGCAGTACTTC.

This clonotype has at least ten counts. The CDR3 reads CSVGEAANYGYTF. In nucleotides, the CDR3 is TGCAGCGTCGGGGAGGCAGCTAACTATGGCTACACCTTC. The genes are TRBV29-1 and TRBJ1-2; D remains ambiguous. This CDR3 has 13 amino acids. Trimming cost V 6 bases and J 0 bases, with 11 bases left between them. Germline CDR1 reads SQVTM; CDR2 reads ANQGSEA.

This clonotype was seen repeatedly, ten times or more. The rearrangement joins TRBV15 to TRBJ2-1; TRBD2 matches 8 bases. The germline gives CDR1 LNHNV, CDR2 YYDKDF (reference sequence). The trim removed 0 bases at V and 2 bases at J, leaving 3 bases unmatched. The CDR3 runs 16 residues. CDR3 coding DNA: TGTGCCACCAGCAGAGAGCGGGGGGCACCCTACAATGAGCAGTTCTTC. Protein sequence: CATSRERGAPYNEQFF.

This clonotype appeared many times. The chain employs TRBV20-1 and TRBJ2-7; 8 bases fit TRBD2. The ends lost 3 bases at V and 6 bases at J; junction bases unmatched: 10. The length of the CDR3 is 14 residues. Germline V gene sequence: CDR1 DFQATT, CDR2 SNEGSKA (reference sequence). Written as DNA, the CDR3 is TGCAGTGCTAGTTCACTAGCGGTTTTAAGCGAGCAGTACTTC. Translated, it gives CSASSLAVLSEQYF.

The chain uses TRBV5-1 and TRBJ2-5, with a tentative D call TRBD1 (6 bases). CDR1 and CDR2 (germline): SGHRS, YFSETQ. The CDR3 extends over 13 amino acids. With 4 bases removed from V and 1 base from J, the gap between germline ends came to 8 bases. CDR3 sequence reads: CASSGGLQETQYF. As DNA, the CDR3 is TGCGCCAGCAGCGGGGGCCTCCAAGAGACCCAGTACTTC.

Many counts were recorded for this clonotype. The CDR3 DNA is TGTGCCAGCAGCCCGACAGGGAATAATTCACCCCTCCACTTT. This gives the protein CASSPTGNNSPLHF. The chain carries TRBV7-2 and TRBJ1-6, with TRBD1 identical over 7 bases. Per germline, CDR1 SGHTA and CDR2 FQGNSA. The CDR3 extends over 14 amino acids. The V segment lost 5 bases and the J segment 5 bases; nucleotides outside the gene matches: 3.